This T cell receptor (beta chain) was profiled in a study of a mutant IDH1 vaccine in newly diagnosed glioma (dated by TCRdb to the early 2020s). Some background on the complete study: Of the 30 to 35 treated patients, around 60% were male and roughly 38% were female, and a mean age of roughly 37 years was recorded. Peripheral blood was drawn at six visits: V03 (baseline), V05, V07, V10, V12 and V13. For exploratory analyses, around 23 treated patients had longitudinal TCRB deep sequencing done wherever samples were available. Before enrollment, patients had received standard therapy of radiotherapy alone, temozolomide alone, or radiochemotherapy with temozolomide; most received the combination.

Results and caveats for the whole study, not just this receptor: Vaccine-induced immune responses across multiple MHC alleles were detected in over 85% of patients. Changes in the top peripheral T cell clonotypes picked up by TCRB sequencing did not appear to be linked to pseudoprogression. Availability determined which PBMC samples were chosen for TCRB deep sequencing. According to the authors, sample limitations meant that analyses of patient blood samples could not be reproduced.

Comment on this clone: The clone's antigen remains unknown. Base qualities are missing; no much larger clone stands one base away.

The time point label for this specimen denotes: baseline, week 1 (first vaccination visit). The sample's treatment or condition label, in plain terms: pre-vaccination baseline after standard-of-care therapy. The donors had newly diagnosed IDH1-mutant astrocytomas of WHO grade 3 or 4 that showed loss of nuclear ATRX. The samples were drawn from NOA16, a multicentre, single-arm, open-label phase I trial in Germany that tested a mutant IDH1 peptide vaccine in humans for the first time. Blood drawn at visit V03 was used as the baseline sample for immunogenicity testing. Genomic DNA for TCRB sequencing was isolated from EDTA blood with the DNeasy Blood and Tissue Kit. Libraries were made using the immunoSEQ multiplex PCR assay. Rearranged TCR beta chain sequences were amplified with the hsTCRB Kit following the manufacturer's protocol. TCRB libraries were sequenced on an Illumina MiSeq. In the original analysis: The proprietary platform of the kit vendor was used for demultiplexing, trimming and gene mapping. TCRdb holds this immuneACCESS table with in-frame rearrangements only. Some clones are missing; in checked studies, unresolved V genes explain under half, and the rest has no known cause. V and J calls and clone size are copied from that table; D and trimming were computed from the DNA. The sample records fewer than 85,000 clones, 80% to 90% of which are singletons. Over 2.5% of the sample is taken by the ten largest.

Material: PBMCs, obtained from a glioma patient treated with radiotherapy, temozolomide or both. This TCR was sampled from a man aged 25 to 45 with glioma.

The CDR3: CASSIVHSSYNSPLHF. The DNA sequence is as follows: TGTGCCAGCAGCATAGTTCACAGTTCCTATAATTCACCCCTCCACTTT. This chain is built from TRBV7-2 and TRBJ1-6, with the D segment identity uncertain. Between the V and J ends, shortened by 5 bases and 1 base respectively, the junction contains 12 bases. The CDR3 has 16 amino acids, counting the end cysteine and phenylalanine. Just the 48-base CDR3 DNA is kept, in frame starting at base 1. The germline V gene yields SGHTA for CDR1 and FQGNSA for CDR2.